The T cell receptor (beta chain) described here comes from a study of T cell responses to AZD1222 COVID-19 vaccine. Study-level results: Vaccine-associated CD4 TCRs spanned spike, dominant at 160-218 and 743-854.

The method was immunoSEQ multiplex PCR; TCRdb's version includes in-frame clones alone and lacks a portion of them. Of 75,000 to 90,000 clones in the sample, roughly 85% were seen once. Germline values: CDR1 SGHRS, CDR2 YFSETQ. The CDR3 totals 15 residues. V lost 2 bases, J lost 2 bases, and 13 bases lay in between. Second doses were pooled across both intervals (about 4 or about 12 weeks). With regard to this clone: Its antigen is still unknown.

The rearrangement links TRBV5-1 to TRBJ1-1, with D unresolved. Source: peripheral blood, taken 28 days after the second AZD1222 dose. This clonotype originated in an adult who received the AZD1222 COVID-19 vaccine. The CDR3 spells CASSLGDMKNTEAFF. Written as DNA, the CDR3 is TGCGCCAGCAGCTTAGGTGACATGAAAAACACTGAAGCTTTCTTT. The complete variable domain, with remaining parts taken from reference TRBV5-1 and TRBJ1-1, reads KAGVTQTPRYLIKTRGQQVTLSCSPISGHRSVSWYQQTPGQGLQFLFEYFSETQRNKGNFPGRFSGRQFSNSRSEMNVSTLELGDSALYLCASSLGDMKNTEAFFGQGTRLTVV.